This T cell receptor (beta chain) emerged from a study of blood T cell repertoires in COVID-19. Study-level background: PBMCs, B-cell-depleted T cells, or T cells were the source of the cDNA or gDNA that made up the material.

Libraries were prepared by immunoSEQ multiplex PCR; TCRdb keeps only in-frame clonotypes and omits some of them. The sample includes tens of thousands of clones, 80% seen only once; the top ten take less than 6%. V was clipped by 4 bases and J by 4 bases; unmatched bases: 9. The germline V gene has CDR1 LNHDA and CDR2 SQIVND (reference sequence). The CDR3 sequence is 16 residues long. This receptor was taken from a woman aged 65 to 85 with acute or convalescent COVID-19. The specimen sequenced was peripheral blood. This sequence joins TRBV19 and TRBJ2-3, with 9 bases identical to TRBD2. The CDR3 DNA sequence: TGTGCCAGTAGTAGAAGGCGGGGGGGCCGGGCAGATACGCAGTATTTT. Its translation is CASSRRRGGRADTQYF.